This T cell receptor (beta chain) was observed in a study of technical replicates of blood from a few donors. Germline V gene data show CDR1 as SGHTA and CDR2 as FQGTGA. V shed 5 bases and J 5 bases; nucleotides not matched to a gene: 11. This CDR3 has 16 amino acids. TCRdb's copy holds only in-frame clones and misses some; the assay was immunoSEQ multiplex PCR. This table has some 87,000 clones, approximately 96% appearing once. This clonotype was obtained from a human donor in good health. Sequencing was carried out using T cells isolated from PBMCs. The chain couples TRBV7-3 to TRBJ2-2; 7 nucleotides match TRBD2. CDR3 residues: CASSPETRTRTGELFF. CDR3 nucleotide sequence: TGTGCCAGCAGCCCGGAGACCCGGACTAGAACCGGGGAGCTGTTTTTT.